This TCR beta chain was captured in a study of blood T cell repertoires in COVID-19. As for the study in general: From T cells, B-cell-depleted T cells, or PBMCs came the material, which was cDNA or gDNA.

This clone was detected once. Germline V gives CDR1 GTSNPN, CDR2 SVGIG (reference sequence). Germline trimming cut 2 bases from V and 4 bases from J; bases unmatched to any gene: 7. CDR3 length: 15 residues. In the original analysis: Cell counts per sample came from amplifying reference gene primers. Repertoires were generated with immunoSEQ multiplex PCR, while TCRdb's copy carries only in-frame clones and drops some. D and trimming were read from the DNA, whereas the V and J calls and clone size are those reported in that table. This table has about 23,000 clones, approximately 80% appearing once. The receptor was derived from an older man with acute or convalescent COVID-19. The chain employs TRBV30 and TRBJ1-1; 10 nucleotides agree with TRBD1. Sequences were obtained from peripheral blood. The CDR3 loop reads CAWSMKGTGATEAFF. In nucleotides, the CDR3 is TGTGCCTGGAGTATGAAAGGGACAGGGGCCACTGAAGCTTTCTTT.